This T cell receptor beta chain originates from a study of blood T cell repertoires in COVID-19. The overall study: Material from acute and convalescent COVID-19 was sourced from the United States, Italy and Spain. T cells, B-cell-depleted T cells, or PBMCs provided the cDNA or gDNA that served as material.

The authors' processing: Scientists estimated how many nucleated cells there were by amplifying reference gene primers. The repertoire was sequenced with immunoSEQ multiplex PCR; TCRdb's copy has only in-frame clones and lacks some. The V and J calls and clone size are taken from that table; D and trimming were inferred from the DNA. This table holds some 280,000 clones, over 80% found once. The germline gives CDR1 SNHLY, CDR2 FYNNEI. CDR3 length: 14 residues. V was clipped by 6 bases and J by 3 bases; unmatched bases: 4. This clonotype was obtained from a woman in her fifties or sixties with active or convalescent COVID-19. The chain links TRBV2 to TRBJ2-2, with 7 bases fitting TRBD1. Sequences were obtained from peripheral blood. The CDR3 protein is CASSGTAYTGELFF. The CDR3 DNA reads TGTGCCAGCAGCGGGACAGCCTACACCGGGGAGCTGTTTTTT.